This is a list of T cell receptor beta chains from one sample in a study of OX40 agonist ivuxolimab in advanced cancers. Data came from immunoSEQ multiplex PCR; TCRdb stores just in-frame clones and leaves some out. The sample carries roughly 50,000 clones, roughly 77% recorded once. The material was CD4+ or CD8+ T cells sorted from blood, obtained in a trial of the OX40 agonist ivuxolimab. The receptor set was obtained from an adult with an advanced solid tumor such as melanoma, head and neck, liver or kidney cancer. Both conserved end residues are part of each CDR3. A D gene is named only where the DNA matches it firmly.

V gene	D gene	J gene	CDR3 protein
TRBV2	-	TRBJ2-3	CASSEPSIGTTDTQYF
TRBV7-2	-	TRBJ1-3	CASSPNGIRSSSGNTIYF
TRBV4-1	TRBD1	TRBJ2-7	CASSRGTGGDEQYF
TRBV4-1	-	TRBJ2-7	CASSLQTARSYEQYF
TRBV2	TRBD2	-	CASSRRGWLAGGEQYF
TRBV5-5	-	TRBJ1-2	CASSRDGYGYTF
TRBV7-9	-	TRBJ2-3	CASSPLGVVADTQYF
TRBV4-1	-	TRBJ1-3	CASSQPGTVSGNTIYF
TRBV7-9	-	TRBJ2-7	CASEIKDVEYEQYF
TRBV5-1	-	-	CASSSMESYEQYF
TRBV6-6	-	TRBJ2-6	CASSYPERVGANVLTF
TRBV11-2	TRBD1	TRBJ1-2	CASSLGQGYYGYTF
TRBV2	-	TRBJ1-1	CASSEAWSEAFF